These 19 T cell receptor beta chains came from one sample sequenced in a study of beta chain features in type 1 diabetes (dated by TCRdb to 2016 to 2019). Library construction relied on the immunoSEQ multiplex PCR assay. The entire isolated RNA was reverse transcribed using the High Capacity cDNA Reverse Transcription Kit, and thus expressed TCRB transcripts were sequenced. This immuneACCESS table, as held by TCRdb, lists in-frame sequences with V and J called but not all clones. Of the missing ones, under half trace to an unresolved V gene in checked studies; the others have no known cause. Present in this sample are 40,000 or so clones, approximately 56% of which were seen just once. Clones ranked in the top ten supply around 2.1% of the sample. Source material: Tregs from blood. The sample's cell subset or site, from its label and the paper: regulatory CD4+ T cells. Receptors were obtained from a woman aged 18-29 years in good health.

The chain is built from TRBV29-1 and TRBJ2-1; a weak D match, TRBD2 (6 bases). This CDR3 spans 13 amino acids. Trimming took 4 bases from V and 7 from J, leaving 14 bases between them. Germline CDR1 SQVTM, CDR2 ANQGSEA. CDR3 bases: TGCAGCGTTGTCTTCGGGAGTGGAAATGAGCAGTTCTTC. This gives the protein CSVVFGSGNEQFF.

Only a few counts were recorded for this clone. V and J are TRBV10-3 and TRBJ2-7; 14 bases agree with TRBD2. The CDR3 sequence is 16 residues long. CDR1 is ENHRY, CDR2 SYGVKD, per germline. V gave up 10 bases and J gave up 1 base; unmatched junction bases: 9. The CDR3 DNA reads TGTGCCAGCCAGGGGACTAGCGGGAGAGGATCCTACGAGCAGTACTTC. Amino acid sequence: CASQGTSGRGSYEQYF.

The rearrangement links TRBV6-5 to TRBJ2-2, with 8 bases aligning to TRBD1. Germline trimming cut 2 bases from V and 7 bases from J; bases unmatched to any gene: 3. Germline values: CDR1 MNHEY, CDR2 SVGAGI. The CDR3 has 14 residues. The CDR3 bases are TGTGCCAGCAGTTACCGGACAGGGATCGGGGAGCTGTTTTTT. As protein: CASSYRTGIGELFF.

The sample holds a few counts of this clone. The V call is TRBV29-1, the J call TRBJ1-2, with no clear D. Trimming removed 0 bases from V and 1 base from J, with 18 bases in between. This CDR3 has 17 residues. Germline assignment: CDR1 SQVTM and CDR2 ANQGSEA. DNA of the CDR3: TGCAGCGTTGAAGACCGCGGGTCAGGCGGAGGTAACTATGGCTACACCTTC. The encoded protein is CSVEDRGSGGGNYGYTF.

As regards this clone: The junction differs from germline at one of its ends, possibly a read error. The J gene is TRBJ2-7, the V gene TRBV27; 12 bases match TRBD2. In germline, CDR1 is MNHEY, CDR2 SMNVEV (reference sequence). The CDR3 extends over 14 amino acids. CDR3 in amino acids: CASSLIKGLAGLMF. In DNA, the CDR3 is TGTGCCAGCAGTTTAATCAAAGGACTAGCGGGACTTATGTTC.

This clone showed up just a few times. This chain connects TRBV5-1 to TRBJ1-1; perhaps TRBD1 as D (5 bases). Trimming shortened V by 4 bases and J by 4 bases, and 17 bases separated the two germline ends. Germline V CDR1 and CDR2: SGHRS, YFSETQ. The CDR3 extends over 15 amino acids. The CDR3 spells CASSPSYGAVTEAFF. CDR3 nucleotide sequence: TGCGCCAGCAGCCCATCCTATGGGGCGGTCACTGAAGCTTTCTTT.

J is TRBJ2-1 and V is TRBV5-1; TRBD1 matches 7 bases. The CDR3 totals 14 residues. V was clipped by 0 bases and J by 6 bases; unmatched bases: 3. Germline values: CDR1 SGHRS, CDR2 YFSETQ. The CDR3 loop is CASSLVGQPNEQFF. The CDR3 bases are TGCGCCAGCAGCTTGGTGGGACAGCCCAATGAGCAGTTCTTC.

By its share, this clone is medium-sized. The chain employs TRBV21-1 and TRBJ2-5; whether TRBD1, the table's D call, matches the DNA was not checked. TRBV21-1 is a pseudogene. The CDR3 sequence is 15 residues long. Here the CDR3 DNA reads TGTGCCAGCAGCAAAGCCGGACACGAAAAAGAGACCCAGTACTTC. Translating it yields CASSKAGHEKETQYF.

This clone has more than one count but fewer than ten. The V and J genes are TRBV6-5 and TRBJ2-1; 7 nucleotides align to TRBD1. The germline CDR1 and CDR2 sequences are MNHEY and SVGAGI. Trimming cost V 6 bases and J 0 bases; bases outside gene matches: 5. The length of the CDR3 is 15 residues. In DNA, the CDR3 is TGTGCCAGCAGCGAACAGGGGACCTCCTACAATGAGCAGTTCTTC. Translated, it gives CASSEQGTSYNEQFF.

The rearrangement uses TRBV2 and TRBJ2-7, with TRBD2 matching over 9 bases. This CDR3 has 14 residues. The trim removed 4 bases at V and 7 bases at J, leaving 8 bases unmatched. CDR1 and CDR2 from the germline V gene are SNHLY and FYNNEI. The CDR3 is CASSVAGGTVEQYF. The CDR3 coding sequence is TGTGCCAGCAGTGTTGCGGGGGGGACGGTTGAGCAGTACTTC. Looking up the rest from reference TRBV2 and TRBJ2-7 gives the full variable domain: EPEVTQTPSHQVTQMGQEVILRCVPISNHLYFYWYRQILGQKVEFLVSFYNNEISEKSEIFDDQFSVERPDGSNFTLKIRSTKLEDSAMYFCASSVAGGTVEQYFGPGTRLTVT.

This clone was counted between two and nine times. This sequence joins TRBV28 and TRBJ2-7; D not resolved. Trimming shortened V by 10 bases and J by 4 bases, and 14 bases separated the two germline ends. This CDR3 spans 12 amino acids. The germline CDR1 and CDR2 sequences are MDHEN and SYDVKM. The CDR3 DNA follows: TGTGCCACCATGGAGTGGCGATACGAGCAGTACTTC. Residues: CATMEWRYEQYF.

The rearrangement uses TRBV7-2 and TRBJ2-5; D uncertain. The germline CDR1 and CDR2 sequences are SGHTA and FQGNSA. This CDR3 contains 15 residues. Trimming removed 2 bases at V and 2 bases at J, with 12 bases between. The CDR3 loop is CASSLNGWIQETQYF. CDR3 in DNA: TGTGCCAGCAGCTTAAACGGGTGGATACAAGAGACCCAGTACTTC.

V usage is TRBV29-1 and J usage is TRBJ2-7; 10 bases line up with TRBD1. With V trimmed by 3 bases and J by 7 bases, 12 bases remained unmatched. The germline gives CDR1 SQVTM, CDR2 ANQGSEA. The CDR3 runs to 15 residues. CDR3 loop: CSVDAGQGFLREQYF. The CDR3 coding sequence is TGCAGCGTTGACGCGGGACAGGGGTTCCTACGGGAGCAGTACTTC.

This clone was seen more than once but under ten times. The chain combines TRBV10-3 with TRBJ2-7, with a tentative D call TRBD2 (6 bases). Trimming cost V 10 bases and J 6 bases, with 16 bases left between them. The CDR3 length is 12 residues. CDR1 is ENHRY and CDR2 is SYGVKD in the germline V gene. The CDR3 nucleotides are TGTGCCACCGATCCCGGGAGAGGCGAGCAGTACTTC. Translating it yields CATDPGRGEQYF.

The chain is built from TRBV7-2 and TRBJ2-7; a possible D gene is TRBD2 (6 bases). This CDR3 spans 13 amino acids. The ends were cut back, 5 bases at V and 5 bases at J, with 13 bases in the middle. In germline, CDR1 is SGHTA, CDR2 FQGNSA. The CDR3 reads CASSPGSIHEQYF. The CDR3 nucleotides read TGTGCCAGCAGCCCCGGGAGTATCCACGAGCAGTACTTC.

V gene TRBV2 combines with J gene TRBJ2-1; TRBD1 aligns across 10 bases. The germline V gene has CDR1 SNHLY and CDR2 FYNNEI. There are 14 residues in the CDR3. The junction had 10 bases not matched to a gene; V was cut back by 10 bases and J by 7 bases. This CDR3 is CATRGQGIENEQFF. The CDR3, as DNA: TGTGCCACCAGGGGACAGGGGATTGAAAATGAGCAGTTCTTC.

The V gene is TRBV5-5, the J gene TRBJ2-3; D gene uncertain. CDR1 and CDR2 from the germline V gene are SGHKS and YYEKEE (reference sequence). This CDR3 region has 14 residues. V lost 0 bases, J lost 3 bases, and 8 bases lay in between. The CDR3 spells CASSLGQETDTQYF. The CDR3 region has the DNA TGTGCCAGCAGCTTGGGGCAGGAAACAGATACGCAGTATTTT.

The rearrangement uses TRBV18 and TRBJ1-2; weak D call: TRBD1 (5 bases). The germline gives CDR1 KGHSH, CDR2 LQKENI. CDR3 size: 17 residues. V was clipped by 8 bases and J by 1 base, with 23 bases between them. This CDR3 reads CASNSGGVRLNNYGYTF. The CDR3 DNA reads TGTGCCAGCAACAGCGGAGGGGTTCGTCTTAATAACTATGGCTACACCTTC.

The table lists this clone with a few counts. The gene calls are TRBV7-8 and TRBJ2-1; TRBD2 agrees at 11 bases. CDR1 SGHVS and CDR2 FQNEAQ come from the germline V gene. With 1 base clipped from V and 10 bases from J, the junction kept 3 bases outside the gene matches. This CDR3 comprises 14 residues. CDR3 region: CASSLVGLAVEQFF. The CDR3 region has the DNA TGTGCCAGCAGCTTAGTGGGACTAGCGGTGGAGCAGTTCTTC. The full variable domain, with the rest looked up from reference TRBV7-8 and TRBJ2-1, is GAGVSQSPRYKVAKRGQDVALRCDPISGHVSLFWYQQALGQGPEFLTYFQNEAQLDKSGLPSDRFFAERPEGSVSTLKIQRTQQEDSAVYLCASSLVGLAVEQFFGPGTRLTVL.